This T cell receptor (beta chain) derives from a study of T and B cells in COVID-19 patients. Whole-study results and caveats: The recovered cohort had fewer than 3,000 exclusive TCR clusters, including roughly 28 low generation probability clusters. Early severe-case samples and blood from mildly ill patients during symptoms were in short supply.

Each TRB amplification used about 220-500 ng of genomic DNA from blood. This clonotype was seen repeatedly, ten times or more. Its specificity is not known. Multiplex PCR with BIOMED2 TRB-A/B primer pools amplified TRB rearrangements. In TCRdb, the multiplex PCR reads were re-called with MiXCR into one record per CDR3 protein. In the table there are 20,000 or so distinct CDR3 sequences, 25% to 35% of which are singletons. This CDR3 contains 14 residues. V lost 7 bases to trimming and J lost 6 bases; unmatched junction nucleotides: 3. The rearrangement joins TRBV12-3 or TRBV12-4 to TRBJ2-2; 12 bases are shared with TRBD1. The sequencing input was blood. The TCR sequence derives from a human donor who had recovered from COVID-19. CDR3 nucleotide sequence: TGTGCCAGCACGGGACAGGGGGCGTCCGGGGAGCTGTTTTTT. Translation gives CASTGQGASGELFF.